Below are 10 T cell receptor beta chains sequenced from a single sample in a study of identical twins. MiXCR was run by TCRdb on the 5' RACE reads, yielding one entry per CDR3 protein. Among 350,000 to 450,000 distinct CDR3 sequences listed, around 20% were seen once. Sample: naive T cells sorted from blood. The receptors stem from a man aged 50-59 years in good health.

This clonotype has more than one count but fewer than ten. The chain links TRBV10-3 to TRBJ2-7; TRBD2 agrees at 9 bases. The CDR3 spans 15 residues. The J segment lost 4 bases and the V segment lost 8 bases, leaving 12 bases of the junction unmatched. The germline V gene encodes CDR1 ENHRY and CDR2 SYGVKD. The CDR3 DNA sequence: TGTGCCATCGCCGCAAATAGCGGGAGTTCTTACGAGCAGTACTTC. Amino acid sequence: CAIAANSGSSYEQYF.

The DNA for the CDR3 is TGTGCCAGCAGTCAAGCGTCCTGGGAGCTGTTTTTT. It specifies CASSQASWELFF. This sequence joins TRBV28 and TRBJ2-2; no clear D gene. Germline CDR1 and CDR2: MDHEN and SYDVKM. The CDR3 length is 12 residues. V was clipped by 5 bases and J by 9 bases, with 10 bases between them.

The chain employs TRBV7-6 and TRBJ2-2; D not certain. The germline V and J ends were trimmed by 5 bases and 2 bases, with 9 bases remaining between them. The CDR3 length is 14 residues. The germline V gene encodes CDR1 SGHVS and CDR2 FNYEAQ. CDR3 nucleotide sequence: TGTGCCAGCAGCCCCTACATTAACACCGGGGAGCTGTTTTTT. It yields the protein CASSPYINTGELFF.

The chain uses TRBV5-1 and TRBJ1-1; TRBD1 agrees at 8 bases. The CDR3 has 14 amino acids. Germline V gene lookup returns CDR1 SGHRS and CDR2 YFSETQ. The junction had 1 base not matched to a gene; V was cut back by 0 bases and J by 3 bases. CDR3 nucleotide sequence: TGCGCCAGCAGCTTGGAACAGGGGGACACTGAAGCTTTCTTT. This gives the protein CASSLEQGDTEAFF.

This chain connects TRBV10-3 to TRBJ2-1; D is uncertain. CDR3 length: 14 residues. V was shortened by 3 bases and J by 5 bases, with 11 bases between the two germline ends. Per the germline V gene, CDR1 is ENHRY and CDR2 is SYGVKD. CDR3 residues: CAISERVEDNEQFF. In DNA form, the CDR3 reads TGTGCCATCAGTGAAAGGGTAGAAGACAATGAGCAGTTCTTC.

This chain connects TRBV20-1 to TRBJ2-1; tentatively, D is TRBD1 (6 bases). The CDR3 has 15 residues. The V gene lost 3 bases and the J gene lost 3 bases, with 15 bases spanning the gap. Germline lookup yields CDR1 DFQATT and CDR2 SNEGSKA (reference sequence). The DNA for the CDR3 is TGCAGTGCTAGCCGTGGGGGCTCTCTCTACAATGAGCAGTTCTTC. The encoded protein is CSASRGGSLYNEQFF.

About this clonotype: The junction shows a germline mismatch at one end, possibly a read error. The chain is built from TRBV5-1 and TRBJ1-6; D is uncertain. Germline CDR1 is SGHRS and CDR2 is YFSETQ. The CDR3 sequence is 16 residues long. The DNA of the CDR3 is TGCGCCAGCAGCTTGGCAGGCGGTTCCTTTAATTCACCCCTCCACTTT. Translating gives CASSLAGGSFNSPLHF. Variable domain in full (rest from reference TRBV5-1 and TRBJ1-6): KAGVTQTPRYLIKTRGQQVTLSCSPISGHRSVSWYQQTPGQGLQFLFEYFSETQRNKGNFPGRFSGRQFSNSRSEMNVSTLELGDSALYLCASSLAGGSFNSPLHFGNGTRLTVT.

This clonotype came up many times. The rearrangement joins TRBV6-5 to TRBJ1-1; D not resolved. The V gene's germline CDR1 is MNHEY and CDR2 SVGAGI. V was cut by 0 bases and J by 0 bases, with 8 bases left in between. This CDR3 is 15 amino acids long. The CDR3 region is CASSYSTRMNTEAFF. CDR3 sequence (DNA): TGTGCCAGCAGTTACTCGACCAGAATGAACACTGAAGCTTTCTTT.

This clonotype was seen only once. The genes are TRBV7-8 and TRBJ2-7, with 8 bases that match TRBD2. The V gene's germline CDR1 is SGHVS and CDR2 FQNEAQ. Trimming took 6 bases from V and 4 from J; bases not matched to a gene: 8. The CDR3 has 14 residues. CDR3 sequence reads: CASRPPGLDYEQYF. The CDR3 DNA follows: TGTGCCAGCAGGCCACCGGGACTAGATTACGAGCAGTACTTC.

This clonotype occurred a few times. V and J are TRBV20-1 and TRBJ2-3, with TRBD2 identical over 13 bases. CDR3 length: 15 amino acids. V lost 6 bases and J lost 1; bases outside the gene matches: 4. CDR1 is DFQATT and CDR2 is SNEGSKA in the germline V gene (reference sequence). In DNA form, the CDR3 reads TGCAGTGCACAGGGACTAGCGGGACGCACAGATACGCAGTATTTT. Protein: CSAQGLAGRTDTQYF.